This entry lists 7 T cell receptor beta chains sequenced from one sample in a study of blood T cell repertoires in COVID-19. TCRdb's copy holds only in-frame clones and misses some; the assay was immunoSEQ multiplex PCR. The sample consists of approximately 200,000 clones, roughly 84% of them appearing once. Material for sequencing was PBMCs or T cells enriched from blood (not recorded which). The receptors originated from a man under 40 in a cohort exposed to, infected with or recovered from COVID-19 (not recorded which).

In its sample, this clone was seen a few times. The J gene is TRBJ2-3, the V gene TRBV3-1 (or the pseudogene TRBV3-2); a weak D match, TRBD2 (6 bases). Germline values: CDR1 LGHDT, CDR2 YNNKEL (reference sequence). Trimming cost V 1 base and J 6 bases, with 14 bases left between them. The CDR3 contains 15 residues. The CDR3 DNA reads as TGTGCCAGCAGCCAAGGCGTCGGGAGAATGGATACGCAGTATTTT. Translated, it gives CASSQGVGRMDTQYF.

This clone occurred a few times. The gene calls are TRBV5-4 and TRBJ2-2; 9 bases are shared with TRBD1. Germline V gene lookup returns CDR1 SGHNT and CDR2 YYREEE (reference sequence). This CDR3 is 15 amino acids long. The trim removed 2 bases at V and 6 bases at J, leaving 5 bases unmatched. The CDR3 sequence is CASSFGTGLSGELFF. DNA of the CDR3: TGTGCCAGCAGCTTCGGGACAGGGCTTTCCGGGGAGCTGTTTTTT.

The chain carries TRBV28 and TRBJ1-3, with TRBD1 matching 8 bases. Trimming at V came to 4 bases and at J to 1 base, leaving 3 bases not matched to a gene. This CDR3 has 15 amino acids. Germline values: CDR1 MDHEN, CDR2 SYDVKM. In nucleotides, the CDR3 is TGTGCCAGCAGTTACAGGGGGGGATCTGGAAACACCATATATTTT. Translating it yields CASSYRGGSGNTIYF.

The rearrangement uses TRBV5-4 and TRBJ2-7; perhaps TRBD2 as D (7 bases). With 5 bases removed from V and 5 bases from J, the gap between germline ends came to 17 bases. Germline lookup yields CDR1 SGHNT and CDR2 YYREEE (reference sequence). The CDR3 is 14 amino acids. CDR3 DNA sequence: TGTGCCAGCAGAGGGGGGGCAGGTTCAGACGAGCAGTACTTC. This encodes CASRGGAGSDEQYF.

This clone occurred a few times. V and J are TRBV6-2 or TRBV6-3 and TRBJ2-2; D perhaps matches TRBD1 (5 bases). The V end lost 0 bases, the J end lost 1 base, and 12 bases lay between the germline ends. The CDR3 runs to 17 residues. CDR1 is MNHEY, CDR2 SVGEGT, per germline. The CDR3 here is CASSYSAGPVNTGELFF. In nucleotides, the CDR3 is TGTGCCAGCAGTTACTCGGCAGGGCCGGTGAACACCGGGGAGCTGTTTTTT.

The chain uses TRBV2 and TRBJ2-5, with a tentative D call TRBD1 (6 bases). The CDR3 sequence is 13 residues long. Per germline, CDR1 SNHLY and CDR2 FYNNEI. Between the trimmed V and J ends, which lost 6 bases and 4 bases, there was a span of 12 bases. CDR3 residues: CASSQTGSETQYF. The CDR3 DNA reads TGTGCCAGCAGCCAAACAGGGTCAGAGACCCAGTACTTC.

The rearrangement uses TRBV19 and TRBJ2-7, with 12 bases matching TRBD2. The CDR3 covers 15 residues. The germline gives CDR1 LNHDA, CDR2 SQIVND (reference sequence). Germline trimming cut 5 bases from V and 3 bases from J; bases unmatched to any gene: 5. The CDR3 is CASSYSGLAGYEQYF. In DNA form, the CDR3 reads TGTGCCAGTAGTTATTCGGGACTAGCGGGCTACGAGCAGTACTTC.